A selection of T cell receptor beta chains follows, all from one sample in a study of cytomegalovirus exposure and HLA in healthy donors. The protocol was immunoSEQ multiplex PCR, while the TCRdb copy is restricted to in-frame clones and leaves out a portion. The sample lists more than 80,000 clones, roughly 74% occurring once. Specimen: PBMCs. The receptor source for this set is a woman in her 70s in good health and CMV-seropositive. CDR3s include the opening cysteine and the closing phenylalanine or tryptophan. A D gene is named only where the DNA matches it firmly. The size field is filled for only some rows; it gives once, few, many or a size class.

v_call	clone_size	d_call	j_call	cdr3_nt	cdr3_aa
TRBV11-2	-	TRBD2	TRBJ2-3	TGTGCCAGCAGCTTTCCCCGGGAGGGCCGAAACACAGATACGCAGTATTTT	CASSFPREGRNTDTQYF
TRBV6-5	few	-	TRBJ2-7	TGTGCCAGCAGTAAAGAGAGACACTACGAGCAGTACTTC	CASSKERHYEQYF
TRBV28	-	-	TRBJ2-1	TGTGCCAGCAGTTTTCCCTCCGCGGAGCAGTTCTTC	CASSFPSAEQFF
TRBV5-1	-	TRBD2	TRBJ2-7	TGCGCCAGCAGTTTCGGAGGGCTAGCGGATAGCTCCTACGAGCAGTACTTC	CASSFGGLADSSYEQYF
TRBV27	-	-	TRBJ1-4	TGTGCCAGCAGTTTATTCGGGACAACTAATGAAAAACTGTTTTTT	CASSLFGTTNEKLFF
TRBV6-5	-	-	TRBJ1-1	TGTGCCAGCAGTTACGCCGGGGGAAAGAACACTGAAGCTTTCTTT	CASSYAGGKNTEAFF
TRBV30	-	-	TRBJ2-7	TGTGCCTGGAGTGTACGCGGAGGAGTGCGCTACGAGCAGTACTTC	CAWSVRGGVRYEQYF
TRBV6-6	-	TRBD1	TRBJ1-2	TGTGCCAGCAGTTACATGGACAGGGCTGCTGGCTACACCTTC	CASSYMDRAAGYTF
TRBV19	once	-	TRBJ2-7	TGTGCCAGTAGTATGGTCCTAGCCAACGAGCAGTACTTC	CASSMVLANEQYF
TRBV30	-	-	TRBJ2-7	TGTGCCGTGCGGGATGCCTACGAGCAGTACTTC	CAVRDAYEQYF
TRBV5-1	few	-	TRBJ1-1	TGCGCCAGCAGCTTGGCCGGGGGGGCGGGAAACACTGAAGCTTTCTTT	CASSLAGGAGNTEAFF
TRBV19	-	TRBD1	TRBJ2-7	TGTGCCAGTAGTATAGGATTACAGGGGGCATTTGGTAACGAGCAGTACTTC	CASSIGLQGAFGNEQYF